This TCR beta chain is drawn from a study of identical twins. About this clonotype: Its antigen is still unknown.

Unique molecular identifiers were present on the cDNA, which also gained a universal primer site by template switching. TCRdb re-analysed the 5' RACE reads in MiXCR, keeping a single row per CDR3 protein. Among 1.5 million to 2 million distinct CDR3 sequences listed, around 33% were seen once. Germline V gives CDR1 LGHDT, CDR2 YNNKEL (reference sequence). Between the trimmed V and J ends, which lost 5 bases and 8 bases, there was a span of 21 bases. This CDR3 has 16 residues. General study findings and limits: Insertions were reduced in abundant cord blood beta clonotypes but not in memory repertoires. Out-of-frame alpha sequences shared by twins were enriched for low generation probability.

The clonotype was recovered from a newborn girl in good health. V is TRBV3-1 and J is TRBJ1-4; a possible D gene is TRBD1 (6 bases). The sample comprised cord blood. CDR3 in DNA: TGTGCCAGCAGCTTACCTCCGGGGGCCGGCGGAGAAAAACTGTTTTTT. Translation gives CASSLPPGAGGEKLFF. Supplemented by reference TRBV3-1 and TRBJ1-4, the full variable domain reads DTAVSQTPKYLVTQMGNDKSIKCEQNLGHDTMYWYKQDSKKFLKIMFSYNNKELIINETVPNRFSPKSPDKAHLNLHINSLELGDSAVYFCASSLPPGAGGEKLFFGSGTQLSVL.